This is a list of T cell receptor beta chains from one sample in a study of CD4 T cell repertoires in COVID-19. Antigens for these TCRs are unknown. TCRdb's copy holds only in-frame clones and misses some; the assay was immunoSEQ multiplex PCR. The sample shows 600 to 650 clones, over 15% of them seen only once. Sequencing was performed on circulating follicular helper CD4+ T cells, cultured in vitro, taken after recovery from COVID-19. All receptors derive from a human donor who had COVID-19. CDR3s include the opening cysteine and the closing phenylalanine or tryptophan. A D gene is named only where the DNA matches it firmly. Clone sizes are given selectively: once, few, many, or a class where the clone is expanded.

>.|TRBJ2-3|TRBV7-2|large
TGTGCCAGCAGCTTGGAGGGGGTTGGCACAGATACGCAGTATTTT
CASSLEGVGTDTQYF
>TRBD1|TRBJ1-1|TRBV15|few
TGTGCCACCAGCAGTATCCTCGGACAGGAGTACACTGAAGCTTTCTTT
CATSSILGQEYTEAFF
>.|TRBJ2-1|TRBV7-2|.
TGTGCCAGCAGCCCTAAAGGGACACCGTACAATGAGCAGTTCTTC
CASSPKGTPYNEQFF
>TRBD1|TRBJ1-4|TRBV2|few
TGTGCCAGCAGTCGAGAGGGGGCGCACGCTGAAAAACTGTTTTTT
CASSREGAHAEKLFF
>.|TRBJ1-3|TRBV28|few
TGTGCCAGCAGTTTAGAGGCCACTGGAAACACCATATATTTT
CASSLEATGNTIYF
>TRBD1|TRBJ1-5|TRBV19|medium-sized
TGTGCCAGTAGTATCGAGGGGGGACAGGCCGCTCAGCCCCAGCATTTT
CASSIEGGQAAQPQHF
>TRBD1|TRBJ2-5|TRBV19|few
TGTGCCAGTAGTGAACAGGGGACCCAAGAGACCCAGTACTTC
CASSEQGTQETQYF
>.|TRBJ1-5|TRBV19|medium-sized
TGTGCCAGTAGTTGGTTGGGGAGCAATCAGCCCCAGCATTTT
CASSWLGSNQPQHF
>TRBD1|TRBJ2-1|TRBV29-1|.
TGCAGCGTTGGGCTTACAGGGGGGATCTACAATGAGCAGTTCTTC
CSVGLTGGIYNEQFF
>.|TRBJ2-7|TRBV5-1|large
TGCGCCAGCAGCTTGGAGGACAGAACAACCTACGAGCAGTACTTC
CASSLEDRTTYEQYF
>.|TRBJ2-1|TRBV5-1|.
TGCGCCAGCAGTGACCCCAGGGACCTGAATGAGCAGTTCTTC
CASSDPRDLNEQFF
>.|TRBJ2-5|TRBV7-2|.
TGTGCCAGCAGCTTAGTGTTAGTGGCAGGGCAAGAGACCCAGTACTTC
CASSLVLVAGQETQYF
>TRBD2|TRBJ2-2|TRBV2|large
TGTGCCAGCAGTCCGCGGGGGGGCCGCACCGGGGAGCTGTTTTTT
CASSPRGGRTGELFF
>.|TRBJ1-2|TRBV5-6|medium-sized
TGTGCCAGCAGCTTTACAGGGAATGGCTACACCTTC
CASSFTGNGYTF
>TRBD1|TRBJ2-5|TRBV9|few
TGTGCCAGCAGCGCCGGGACAGGGGCGCGGGAGACCCAGTACTTC
CASSAGTGARETQYF
>TRBD2|TRBJ2-5|TRBV4-3|few
TGCGCCAGCAGCCAAGGTTTCGGACTAGCGGGAGAGGGACAAGAGACCCAGTACTTC
CASSQGFGLAGEGQETQYF
>.|TRBJ1-1|TRBV11-3|medium-sized
TGTGCCAGCAGCTTAGAAGGGGCGAGGGCTTTCTTT
CASSLEGARAFF
>TRBD1|TRBJ2-3|TRBV19|medium-sized
TGTGCCAGTAGTCCGCCGGGACAGGGATCGGTAGATACGCAGTATTTT
CASSPPGQGSVDTQYF
>.|TRBJ1-4|TRBV19|few
TGTGCCAGTAGGGTGACGGAAACTAATGAAAAACTGTTTTTT
CASRVTETNEKLFF
>TRBD2|TRBJ2-5|TRBV19|large
TGTGCCAGTCAAACCACCGGGACTAGTTTAGAGACCCAGTACTTC
CASQTTGTSLETQYF
>TRBD1|TRBJ2-2|TRBV9|large
TGTGCCAGCAGCGTGAGGGGGACAGGGAGCACCGGGGAGCTGTTTTTT
CASSVRGTGSTGELFF
>.|TRBJ1-2|TRBV3-1/TRBV3-2|.
TGTGCCAGCAGCCCGGGCACCTACTATGGCTACACCTTC
CASSPGTYYGYTF
>TRBD1|TRBJ2-2|TRBV2|medium-sized
TGTGCCAGCAGTGGGACAGGGACGAGCACCGGGGAGCTGTTTTTT
CASSGTGTSTGELFF
>TRBD1|TRBJ1-4|TRBV9|medium-sized
TGTGCCAGCAGCGTGAGGGGGACAGCTACGAATGAAAAACTGTTTTTT
CASSVRGTATNEKLFF
>.|TRBJ1-1|TRBV19|large
TGTGCCAGTAGTACGGGACCTTCGAACACTGAAGCTTTCTTT
CASSTGPSNTEAFF
>TRBD2|TRBJ2-3|TRBV11-2|large
TGTGCCAGCAGCCTTACTAGCGGGATATCAGATACGCAGTATTTT
CASSLTSGISDTQYF
>.|TRBJ1-1|TRBV2|.
TGTGCCAGCAGCCTACGGCAAACGAACACTGAAGCTTTCTTT
CASSLRQTNTEAFF
>TRBD1|TRBJ1-6|TRBV7-3|.
TGTGCCAGCAGCTTAAGGGGACAGGGGAATTCACCCCTCCACTTT
CASSLRGQGNSPLHF
>.|TRBJ2-3|TRBV7-6|large
TGTGCCAGCAGCCCGGACTGGAAAAGCACAGATACGCAGTATTTT
CASSPDWKSTDTQYF
>TRBD1|TRBJ1-4|TRBV19|large
TGTGCCAGTAGTAGCCAACCGGGACAGGGGGCTGAAAAACTGTTTTTT
CASSSQPGQGAEKLFF
>.|TRBJ2-5|TRBV2|medium-sized
TGTGCCAGCAGTGGTCTCCGGCGGGGAGGAGAGACCCAGTACTTC
CASSGLRRGGETQYF